The source of this TCR beta chain is a study of metastatic and nonmetastatic thyroid tumors. Study in general: Malignant and benign thyroid patients had repertoires compared in peripheral blood and tumor or nodule tissue. Notes on the study in general: A significant increase in TCR beta diversity was reportedly seen in malignant thyroid tumors relative to benign nodules, in blood and tumor.

This clone was observed a few times. What it binds is not known. All patients reached thyroid surgery having received no treatment beforehand. Through MiXCR, TCRdb re-clonotyped the PCR reads. This table holds around 65,000 clones, 13% to 15% found once. What was sequenced was blood. The TCR originated in a male donor with papillary thyroid cancer or a benign thyroid nodule (not recorded which). Some clones in this sample may be carry-over from other donors' samples.

CDR3 protein: CASDSDMDLTEAFF. The CDR3 DNA reads as TGTGCCAGCGACTCTGATATGGACCTCACTGAAGCTTTCTTT. The chain has TRBV28 and TRBJ1-1; D not resolved. This CDR3 spans 14 amino acids. Germline loops: CDR1 MDHEN, CDR2 SYDVKM. Trimming shortened V by 8 bases and J by 4 bases, and 17 bases separated the two germline ends.